This T cell receptor beta chain came from a study of blood T cell repertoires in COVID-19. About the research overall: Both acute and convalescent COVID-19 samples were obtained from the United States, Italy and Spain. Sources were T cells, B-cell-depleted T cells, or PBMCs; the material itself was cDNA or gDNA.

Germline lookup yields CDR1 SGHRS and CDR2 YFSETQ. Trimming took off 0 bases at V and 4 bases at J, with 10 bases between the two ends. CDR3 length equals 14 residues. Sequencing used immunoSEQ multiplex PCR; TCRdb keeps in-frame clones, though not all of them. Of roughly 150,000 clones listed, around nine tenths are singletons. In its sample, this clone was seen a few times. This receptor was obtained from a man aged 60-69 years with active or convalescent COVID-19. The genes are TRBV5-1 and TRBJ1-2; D remains ambiguous. Specimen: peripheral blood. CDR3 in DNA: TGCGCCAGCAGCTTGGAATTGTCAGGCTATGGCTACACCTTC. It yields the protein CASSLELSGYGYTF.